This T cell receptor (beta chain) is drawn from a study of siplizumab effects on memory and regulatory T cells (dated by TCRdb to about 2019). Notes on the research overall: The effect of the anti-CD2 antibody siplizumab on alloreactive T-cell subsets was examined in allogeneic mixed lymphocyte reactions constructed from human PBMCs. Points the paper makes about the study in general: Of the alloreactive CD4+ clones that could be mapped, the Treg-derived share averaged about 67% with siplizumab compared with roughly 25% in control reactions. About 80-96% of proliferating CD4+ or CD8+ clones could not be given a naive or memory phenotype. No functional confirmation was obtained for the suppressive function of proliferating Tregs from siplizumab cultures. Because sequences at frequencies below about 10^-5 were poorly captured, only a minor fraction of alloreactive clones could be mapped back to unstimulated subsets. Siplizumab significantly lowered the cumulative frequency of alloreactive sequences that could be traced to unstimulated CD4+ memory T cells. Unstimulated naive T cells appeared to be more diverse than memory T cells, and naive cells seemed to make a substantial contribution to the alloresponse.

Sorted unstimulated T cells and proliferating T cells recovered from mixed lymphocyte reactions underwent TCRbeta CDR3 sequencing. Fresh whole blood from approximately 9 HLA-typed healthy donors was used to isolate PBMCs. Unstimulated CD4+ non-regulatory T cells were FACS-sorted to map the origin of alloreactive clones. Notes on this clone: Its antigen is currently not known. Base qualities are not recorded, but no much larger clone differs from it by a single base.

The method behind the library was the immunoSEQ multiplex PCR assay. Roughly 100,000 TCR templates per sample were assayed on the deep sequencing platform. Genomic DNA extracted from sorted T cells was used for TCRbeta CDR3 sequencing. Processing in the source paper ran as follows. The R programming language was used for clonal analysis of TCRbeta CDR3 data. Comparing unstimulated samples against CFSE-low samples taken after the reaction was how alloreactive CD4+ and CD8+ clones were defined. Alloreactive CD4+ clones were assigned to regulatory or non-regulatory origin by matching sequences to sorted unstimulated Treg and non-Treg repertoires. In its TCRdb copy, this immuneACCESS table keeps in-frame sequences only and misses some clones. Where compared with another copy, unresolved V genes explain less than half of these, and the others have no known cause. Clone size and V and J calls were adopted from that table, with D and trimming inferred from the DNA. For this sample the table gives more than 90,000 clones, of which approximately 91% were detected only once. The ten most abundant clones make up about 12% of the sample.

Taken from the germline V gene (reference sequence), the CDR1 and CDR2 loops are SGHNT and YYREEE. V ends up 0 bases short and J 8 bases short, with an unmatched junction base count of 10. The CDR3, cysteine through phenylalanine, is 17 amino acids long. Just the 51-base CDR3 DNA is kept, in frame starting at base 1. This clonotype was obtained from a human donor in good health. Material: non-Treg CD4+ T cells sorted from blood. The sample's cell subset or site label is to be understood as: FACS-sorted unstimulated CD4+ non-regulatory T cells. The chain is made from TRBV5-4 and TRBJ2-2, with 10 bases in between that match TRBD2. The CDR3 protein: CASSLAKAGGILGELFF. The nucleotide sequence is TGTGCCAGCAGCTTGGCCAAAGCGGGAGGGATATTGGGGGAGCTGTTTTTT.